This T cell receptor beta chain was sequenced during a study of T cell responses to AZD1222 COVID-19 vaccine (dated by TCRdb to the early 2020s). The study in broad terms: AZD1222 recipients with second doses at about 4 weeks or about 12 weeks were pooled, because spike-specific TCR depth and breadth did not differ between schedules. Enrollment into the trials was organized by age into subgroups of 18-55, 56-69 and 70-plus years, and those subgroups contained roughly 150, 30 and 60 TCR-sequenced participants, respectively. A total of about 240 trial participants underwent TCR sequencing, of whom 207 received two doses of AZD1222 and about 25 received two doses of the MenACWY control vaccine. General conclusions and limits of the study: In the small 56-69-year group, the increase in depth fell short of significance, most likely because of low power. CD4 TCRs associated with the vaccine covered the entire spike protein, and the dominant responses were in regions 160-218 and 743-854. Because no samples from the day 14 peak response were available, repertoires could be characterized only after the peak T cell response. After two AZD1222 doses, spike-specific TCR breadth and depth were significantly higher than at day 0 and than in MenACWY recipients. Nearly half of unique spike-specific TCRs reportedly recognized epitopes outside regions mutated in the B.1.351 and B.1.1.7 variants. Participants were mostly white British and included more females than males, and it was suggested by the authors that clonal diversity may have been underestimated. Only five or six AZD1222 recipients were SARS-CoV-2 seropositive at baseline, limiting conclusions about previously exposed vaccinees.

The V end loses 1 base and the J end loses 2 bases, and a stretch of 8 bases separates them. The CDR3, from cysteine to phenylalanine, totals 14 residues. This entry keeps only the CDR3 DNA: 42 bases, framed from base 1. In the germline V gene, CDR1 corresponds to SGHTA and CDR2 to FQGTGA. About this clone: Its antigen remains unidentified. The record has no base qualities; no much larger clone is one base away.

The sample's time point, from its label and the paper: baseline before first vaccination. Vaccinee samples came from UK trials COV001 and COV002, including a single-blind randomized controlled phase 2/3 trial of AZD1222 (ChAdOx1 nCoV-19) in healthy adults. For TCRbeta chain sequencing, PBMC samples were collected from trial participants at day 0 and at day 28 after the second dose. The CDR3 regions of human TCRbeta chains were analyzed by immunosequencing. The published analysis was carried out like this. TCRs in the repertoires were compared against a reference library of SARS-CoV-2-specific TCRs that had been generated with the MIRA antigen-specificity platform. Breadth meant the fraction of unique TCRs that were SARS-CoV-2-associated, whereas depth meant the fraction of total T cells that were SARS-CoV-2-associated. Using the MIRA data, each spike-specific TCR was assigned both to the spike region to which the TCR was reactive and to a CD4 or CD8 class. Log10-transformed breadth and depth values were compared by one-way ANOVA with Sidak's multiple comparisons tests. This immuneACCESS table, as held by TCRdb, lists in-frame sequences with V and J called but not all clones. Of the missing ones, under half trace to an unresolved V gene in checked studies; the others have no known cause. The V and J calls and clone size come from that table; D and trimming were worked out from the DNA. This sample lists 95,000 to 150,000 clones; roughly 88% were detected once. Of the sample, about 5% is held by the ten largest clones.

The V and J segments used are TRBV7-3 and TRBJ2-5; no D gene can be assigned with confidence. The material was peripheral blood, obtained on day 0 of AZD1222 vaccination. The source is an adult in good health. The bases read TGTGCCAGCAGCTTAAACGGTTATCAAGAGACCCAGTACTTC. This yields the protein CASSLNGYQETQYF.